These 27 T cell receptor beta chains share one sample of origin, sequenced in a study of vaccination and CD4 T cells after COVID-19. These receptors lack a known antigen. The Oncomine TCR Beta short-read assay sequenced DNA from cultured CD4+ T cells. TCRdb reprocessed the PCR reads with MiXCR, giving one entry per CDR3 protein. The table records 20,000 to 30,000 distinct CDR3 sequences, around 50% of them present only once. Sample treatment: roughly 10-day PBMC culture with coronavirus spike peptide pools or control peptides (ViraFEST assay). The material sequenced was CD4+ T cells from blood, cultured in vitro, taken before SARS-CoV-2 vaccination. The receptors derive from a human donor who received a COVID-19 vaccine.

J is TRBJ2-1 and V is TRBV20-1, with 8 bases matching TRBD1. There are 16 residues in the CDR3. Germline CDR1 and CDR2: DFQATT and SNEGSKA (reference sequence). V lost 3 bases to trimming and J lost 5 bases; unmatched junction nucleotides: 12. The CDR3 protein is CSARVFRDRSDNEQFF. For the CDR3, the DNA is TGCAGTGCTAGGGTCTTTCGGGACAGGTCGGACAATGAGCAGTTCTTC.

J is TRBJ1-1 and V is TRBV6-1; the match to TRBD1 covers 9 bases. The trim removed 6 bases at V and 4 bases at J, leaving 6 bases unmatched. The germline V gene encodes CDR1 MNHNS and CDR2 SASEGT. This CDR3 region has 14 residues. Here the CDR3 DNA reads TGTGCCAGCAGCCACAGGGGGCGGGGCACTGAAGCTTTCTTT. Its protein product is CASSHRGRGTEAFF.

The rearrangement uses TRBV18 and TRBJ1-2; weak D call: TRBD1 (5 bases). The germline V and J ends were trimmed by 2 bases and 1 base, with 20 bases remaining between them. Germline CDR1 and CDR2: KGHSH and LQKENI. The CDR3 length is 18 residues. CDR3 bases: TGTGCCAGCTCACCATCTCGAGACATTGGGGGGATTAACTATGGCTACACCTTC. Protein: CASSPSRDIGGINYGYTF.

This clonotype has more than one count but fewer than ten. V usage is TRBV7-9 and J usage is TRBJ2-3; TRBD1 aligns across 9 bases. V was clipped by 0 bases and J by 1 base; unmatched bases: 8. Germline CDR1 reads SEHNR; CDR2 reads FQNEAQ (reference sequence). This CDR3 has 18 residues. The CDR3 reads CASSLAHLTGGGTDTQYF. As DNA, the CDR3 is TGTGCCAGCAGCTTAGCACACTTGACAGGGGGTGGCACAGATACGCAGTATTTT.

The chain has TRBV6-1 and TRBJ1-3; D remains unclear. The germline V and J ends were trimmed by 6 bases and 0 bases, with 15 bases remaining between them. Germline-derived CDR1 and CDR2 are MNHNS and SASEGT. CDR3 length: 16 residues. The DNA of the CDR3 is TGTGCCAGCAGAGTCAACTCAGTGATCTCTGGAAACACCATATATTTT. It encodes CASRVNSVISGNTIYF.

This clonotype was observed a few times. The chain combines TRBV2 with TRBJ1-5; 9 nucleotides line up with TRBD1. This CDR3 comprises 15 residues. The germline gives CDR1 SNHLY, CDR2 FYNNEI. The V segment lost 6 bases and the J segment 2 bases; nucleotides outside the gene matches: 5. In nucleotides, the CDR3 is TGTGCCAGCAGATTAAGGACAGGGGGCAATCAGCCCCAGCATTTT. Translated: CASRLRTGGNQPQHF.

This clonotype has only one observation. The DNA for the CDR3 is TGTGCCAGCAGTGAGGTTGGGCCCCAGCATTTT. This gives the protein CASSEVGPQHF. The rearrangement links TRBV2 to TRBJ1-5; no clear D. The V gene's germline CDR1 is SNHLY and CDR2 FYNNEI. Between the trimmed V and J ends, which lost 3 bases and 9 bases, there was a span of 6 bases. CDR3 length: 11 amino acids.

The DNA of the CDR3 is TGTGCCAGTAGTATAGTAGCGGAGGTTTGGGCTAGCAATCAGCCCCAGCATTTT. Its translation is CASSIVAEVWASNQPQHF. The chain is built from TRBV19 and TRBJ1-5; D is ambiguous. Trimming pared 1 base from V and 0 bases from J, leaving 16 bases between. The length of the CDR3 is 18 residues. Germline lookup yields CDR1 LNHDA and CDR2 SQIVND (reference sequence).

The V and J genes are TRBV18 and TRBJ2-5; 7 nucleotides align to TRBD1. J was trimmed by 5 bases and V by 5 bases; bases with no gene match: 5. This CDR3 is built from 13 residues. Germline V lookup: CDR1 KGHSH, CDR2 LQKENI. This CDR3 is CASSDTGVETQYF. As DNA, the CDR3 is TGTGCCAGCTCAGACACAGGGGTGGAGACCCAGTACTTC.

CDR3 coding DNA: TGTGCCAGCAGCCCCCGGGGGCGTAATGAAAAACTGTTTTTT. Protein sequence: CASSPRGRNEKLFF. The rearrangement uses TRBV7-2 and TRBJ1-4; D is possibly TRBD1 (6 bases). CDR3 length equals 14 residues. Germline V lookup: CDR1 SGHTA, CDR2 FQGNSA. The V gene lost 5 bases and the J gene lost 4 bases, with 11 bases spanning the gap.

The rearrangement uses TRBV27 and TRBJ1-6; the D gene is possibly TRBD1 (6 bases). CDR1 MNHEY and CDR2 SMNVEV come from the germline V gene (reference sequence). Trimming stripped 5 bases from V and 4 bases from J, with 15 bases between. The CDR3 loop spans 16 amino acids. The CDR3 loop reads CASSIEQGRYNSPLHF. The DNA of the CDR3 is TGTGCCAGCAGTATAGAACAGGGTCGGTATAATTCACCCCTCCACTTT.

The V gene is TRBV2, the J gene TRBJ1-1, with a possible D match to TRBD1 (5 bases). There are 14 residues in the CDR3. Trimming stripped 6 bases from V and 4 bases from J, with 15 bases between. Germline V gene lookup returns CDR1 SNHLY and CDR2 FYNNEI. The CDR3 DNA reads as TGTGCCAGCAGCCCCAGAGGGAGGGGCACTGAAGCTTTCTTT. This translates into CASSPRGRGTEAFF.

V gene TRBV19 combines with J gene TRBJ2-3, with 10 bases fitting TRBD1. From germline, CDR1 is LNHDA and CDR2 SQIVND (reference sequence). The CDR3 sequence is 15 residues long. The V and J ends lost 4 bases and 4 bases, in that order; junction bases with no gene match: 5. The CDR3 DNA follows: TGTGCCAGTAGTAGGGGACAGGGGAGAGCAGATACGCAGTATTTT. It specifies CASSRGQGRADTQYF.

The chain recombines TRBV6-1 with TRBJ2-5, with 8 positions matching TRBD1. Germline V CDR1 and CDR2: MNHNS, SASEGT. The CDR3 is 15 residues long. V lost 6 bases, J lost 5 bases, and 11 bases stayed unmatched. CDR3 loop: CASSSQGAGGETQYF. In nucleotides, the CDR3 is TGTGCCAGCAGCTCCCAGGGGGCGGGTGGGGAGACCCAGTACTTC.

This sequence joins TRBV2 and TRBJ2-2; 7 nucleotides align to TRBD1. This CDR3 spans 16 amino acids. Germline values: CDR1 SNHLY, CDR2 FYNNEI. V was pared by 6 bases and J by 7 bases, with 14 bases of the junction left unmatched. The CDR3 DNA reads as TGTGCCAGCAGACCGGGACAGTATCTGGGTGACGGGGAGCTGTTTTTT. Encoded protein: CASRPGQYLGDGELFF.

The chain joins TRBV6-1 to TRBJ2-1; perhaps TRBD1 as D (6 bases). The ends were cut back, 5 bases at V and 0 bases at J, with 11 bases in the middle. The germline V gene has CDR1 MNHNS and CDR2 SASEGT. This CDR3 region has 15 residues. CDR3 coding DNA: TGTGCCAGCAGTCGTACAGGGAGCTCCTACAATGAGCAGTTCTTC. This gives the protein CASSRTGSSYNEQFF.

This chain uses TRBV6-5 with TRBJ1-6; a possible D gene is TRBD1 (5 bases). Germline V gives CDR1 MNHEY, CDR2 SVGAGI. The CDR3 extends over 19 amino acids. V dropped 0 bases and J dropped 0 bases, with 15 bases sitting between them. CDR3 nucleotides: TGTGCCAGCAGTTACTCGATCGGGGGTTCGAGCTCCTATAATTCACCCCTCCACTTT. As protein: CASSYSIGGSSSYNSPLHF.

This clonotype was detected only a few times. V is TRBV15 and J is TRBJ1-2; a weak D match, TRBD1 (5 bases). CDR3 length: 13 residues. The V end lost 1 base, the J end lost 8 bases, and 11 bases lay between the germline ends. The V gene's germline CDR1 is LNHNV and CDR2 YYDKDF (reference sequence). Here the CDR3 DNA reads TGTGCCACCAGCAGAGGGGGGTCACGGGGCTACACCTTC. Encoded protein: CATSRGGSRGYTF. The full variable domain, with the rest looked up from reference TRBV15 and TRBJ1-2, is DAMVIQNPRYQVTQFGKPVTLSCSQTLNHNVMYWYQQKSSQAPKLLFHYYDKDFNNEADTPDNFQSRRPNTSFCFLDIRSPGLGDTAMYLCATSRGGSRGYTFGSGTRLTVV.

V is TRBV11-2 and J is TRBJ2-1, with D possibly being TRBD1 or TRBD2 (5 bases each). V lost 5 bases and J lost 3, with 17 bases in between. The germline V gene encodes CDR1 SGHAT and CDR2 FQNNGV. This CDR3 comprises 16 residues. CDR3 sequence reads: CASSRRGAGIYNEQFF. CDR3 coding DNA: TGTGCCAGCAGCCGTAGAGGGGCAGGAATCTACAATGAGCAGTTCTTC.

This clonotype has just a few counts. The rearrangement joins TRBV7-2 to TRBJ1-2; D possibly corresponds to TRBD1 (6 bases). This CDR3 region has 14 residues. Trimming cost V 7 bases and J 6 bases, with 18 bases left between them. The germline gives CDR1 SGHTA, CDR2 FQGNSA. CDR3 in amino acids: CASNEGVRGDGYTF. In DNA, the CDR3 is TGTGCCAGCAACGAAGGGGTCAGGGGTGATGGCTACACCTTC.

The rearrangement uses TRBV7-9 and TRBJ2-1, with 9 nucleotides matching TRBD1. Germline V gene data show CDR1 as SEHNR and CDR2 as FQNEAQ (reference sequence). V lost 6 bases and J lost 5; bases outside the gene matches: 5. This CDR3 has 14 amino acids. The chain's CDR3 is CASSDRGSNNEQFF. The CDR3 DNA sequence: TGTGCCAGCAGTGACAGGGGGAGCAACAATGAGCAGTTCTTC.

The genes are TRBV27 and TRBJ2-5, with 8 bases matching TRBD2. The trim removed 7 bases at V and 4 bases at J, leaving 11 bases unmatched. The CDR3 is 15 amino acids. In germline, CDR1 is MNHEY, CDR2 SMNVEV (reference sequence). CDR3 residues: CASIKRGGGGETQYF. CDR3 nucleotides: TGTGCCAGCATCAAACGGGGGGGCGGGGGAGAGACCCAGTACTTC.

The rearrangement links TRBV4-1 to TRBJ1-5; TRBD1 matches 7 bases. CDR3 length: 15 amino acids. Germline CDR1 and CDR2: MGHRA and YSYEKL. V was pared by 5 bases and J by 2 bases, with 6 bases of the junction left unmatched. CDR3 protein: CASSVGQPGNQPQHF. DNA of the CDR3: TGCGCCAGCAGCGTGGGACAGCCCGGCAATCAGCCCCAGCATTTT.

This clonotype showed up just once. V is TRBV7-6 and J is TRBJ2-5, with D perhaps matching TRBD2 (6 bases). From germline, CDR1 is SGHVS and CDR2 FNYEAQ. Deletions cut 5 bases from V and 6 bases from J, with 13 bases between. The CDR3 consists of 13 residues. The CDR3 protein is CASSQTAGKTQYF. The CDR3 DNA is TGTGCCAGCAGCCAAACGGCGGGGAAGACCCAGTACTTC.

V gene TRBV5-1 combines with J gene TRBJ2-5, with TRBD1 identical over 9 bases. This CDR3 has 14 amino acids. Germline trimming cut 4 bases from V and 1 base from J; bases unmatched to any gene: 2. Germline V gives CDR1 SGHRS, CDR2 YFSETQ. The CDR3 sequence is CASSLQGAQETQYF. The CDR3 DNA sequence: TGCGCCAGCAGCCTACAGGGGGCCCAAGAGACCCAGTACTTC.

The gene calls are TRBV20-1 and TRBJ1-5; 7 bases agree with TRBD1. Germline lookup yields CDR1 DFQATT and CDR2 SNEGSKA (reference sequence). The V and J ends lost 4 bases and 0 bases, in that order; junction bases with no gene match: 9. The CDR3 loop spans 16 amino acids. The CDR3 region is CSAMIPGQLSNQPQHF. The CDR3 DNA reads as TGCAGTGCTATGATCCCGGGACAGCTTAGCAATCAGCCCCAGCATTTT.

The chain joins TRBV30 to TRBJ2-7; TRBD2 matches 8 bases. The CDR3 runs to 15 residues. With 0 bases clipped from V and 5 bases from J, the junction kept 9 bases outside the gene matches. Germline CDR1 reads GTSNPN; CDR2 reads SVGIG (reference sequence). CDR3 DNA: TGTGCCTGGAGTGTAAGAGGTTGGCGGGGGGACGAGCAGTACTTC. Protein: CAWSVRGWRGDEQYF.